One T cell receptor (beta chain) is described in this entry. Its antigen has not been determined. No much larger clone exists at a distance of one base, and base qualities are not known. The source of the sample is a study of T cell changes during pregnancy in multiple sclerosis (dated by TCRdb to between 2019 and 2020). Regarding the research as a whole: The study looked at changes in the T cell repertoire across pregnancy in women with multiple sclerosis.

The CDR3 starts with the cysteine, ends with the phenylalanine, and has 15 residues. Kept here is only the CDR3 DNA, which spans 45 bases and is read in frame from base 1. V trim: 4 bases; J trim: 0 bases; unmatched bases: 5. Reading the germline V gene gives CDR1 SGHRS and CDR2 YFSETQ. Receptors were amplified or captured by the immunoSEQ multiplex PCR assay. TCRdb obtained this table from immuneACCESS and retained in-frame rearrangements with V and J assigned. These tables miss some clones; where compared with another copy, unresolved V genes account for less than half of the shortfall, and the remainder is unexplained. The sample contains around 57,000 clones, around 89% of them found a single time. The top ten constitute 2% to 3% of the sample.

The chain joins TRBV5-1 to TRBJ2-7; 9 central nucleotides agree with TRBD1. The specimen comprised peripheral blood, sampled in the first trimester of pregnancy. The sequence was collected from a female donor with multiple sclerosis, enrolled in a pregnancy study. In nucleotide form, the sequence is TGCGCCAGCAGCAGGGGACAGGGAGCCTCCTACGAGCAGTACTTC. It codes for CASSRGQGASYEQYF.